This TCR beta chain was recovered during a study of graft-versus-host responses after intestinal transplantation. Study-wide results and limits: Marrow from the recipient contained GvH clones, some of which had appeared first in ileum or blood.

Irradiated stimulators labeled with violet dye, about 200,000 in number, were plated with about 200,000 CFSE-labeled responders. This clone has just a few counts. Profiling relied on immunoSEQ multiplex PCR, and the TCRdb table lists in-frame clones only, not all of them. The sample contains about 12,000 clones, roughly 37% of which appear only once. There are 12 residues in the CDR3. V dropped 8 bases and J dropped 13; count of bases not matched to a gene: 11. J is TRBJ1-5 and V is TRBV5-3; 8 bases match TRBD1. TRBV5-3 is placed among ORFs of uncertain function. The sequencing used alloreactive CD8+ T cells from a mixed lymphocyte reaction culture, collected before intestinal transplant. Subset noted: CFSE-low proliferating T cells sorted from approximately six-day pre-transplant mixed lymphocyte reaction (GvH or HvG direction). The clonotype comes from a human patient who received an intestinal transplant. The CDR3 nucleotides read TGTGCCAGCAGTTCCGGGACAGGCGAACAGCATTTT. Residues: CASSSGTGEQHF.